Shown below are 24 T cell receptor beta chains from a single sample sequenced in a study of cytomegalovirus exposure and HLA in healthy donors. Assay: immunoSEQ multiplex PCR; the TCRdb copy retains only in-frame clones and omits some. The sample includes about 120,000 clones, more than 70% seen only once; the top ten take under 2.5%. Sequencing was done on a sample of PBMCs. These receptors were taken from a woman aged 25 to 39 in good health and CMV-seronegative.

The chain uses TRBV7-9 and TRBJ1-5; 8 bases match TRBD1. This CDR3 contains 14 residues. The V gene's germline CDR1 is SEHNR and CDR2 FQNEAQ (reference sequence). V was clipped by 6 bases and J by 4 bases; unmatched bases: 5. In DNA, the CDR3 is TGTGCCAGCAGTTCGGACAGGGAAAATCAGCCCCAGCATTTT. Amino acids: CASSSDRENQPQHF.

This clone showed up just once. V is TRBV6-6 and J is TRBJ2-7; no firm D call. Germline V gene sequence: CDR1 MNHNY, CDR2 SVGAGI (reference sequence). V dropped 5 bases and J dropped 1 base, with 12 bases sitting between them. This CDR3 region has 14 residues. The CDR3 protein is CASSGQALSYEQYF. In DNA form, the CDR3 reads TGTGCCAGCAGTGGCCAGGCACTTTCCTACGAGCAGTACTTC.

This clone showed up just once. The chain recombines TRBV6-4 with TRBJ2-3; 10 nucleotides line up with TRBD2. The ends lost 2 bases at V and 1 base at J; junction bases unmatched: 0. Germline CDR1 is MRHNA and CDR2 is SNTAGT. The CDR3 spans 15 residues. The CDR3 reads CASSDGTSGTDTQYF. The CDR3 DNA reads as TGTGCCAGCAGTGACGGGACTAGCGGCACAGATACGCAGTATTTT.

The J gene is TRBJ1-5, the V gene TRBV10-2, with D tentatively TRBD1 (6 bases). The CDR3 is 13 amino acids. Germline CDR1 is WSHSY and CDR2 is SAAADI. V was pared by 6 bases and J by 6 bases, with 12 bases between. The CDR3 sequence is CASRQGRFQPQHF. The DNA for the CDR3 is TGCGCCAGCAGACAGGGAAGGTTTCAGCCCCAGCATTTT.

The V gene is TRBV10-3, the J gene TRBJ1-5; TRBD1 might be the D (6 bases). Looked up from germline, CDR1 is ENHRY and CDR2 is SYGVKD. V was shortened by 4 bases and J by 0 bases, with 13 bases between the two germline ends. This CDR3 spans 16 amino acids. The DNA for the CDR3 is TGTGCCATCAGTGCAGAACAGGGTATTAGCAATCAGCCCCAGCATTTT. The encoded protein is CAISAEQGISNQPQHF.

CDR3 sequence reads: CAASPEGFNYGYTF. In DNA form, the CDR3 reads TGTGCTGCCTCCCCGGAGGGATTTAACTATGGCTACACCTTC. The chain joins TRBV30 to TRBJ1-2; D gene unclear. Germline CDR1 and CDR2: GTSNPN and SVGIG (reference sequence). This CDR3 has 14 amino acids.

The chain carries TRBV19 and TRBJ1-6, with D hard to call. Germline V gives CDR1 LNHDA, CDR2 SQIVND (reference sequence). The CDR3 totals 14 residues. Trimming shortened V by 5 bases and J by 0 bases, and 5 bases separated the two germline ends. The CDR3 is CASSSDSYNSPLHF. The DNA of the CDR3 is TGTGCCAGTAGTTCAGACTCCTATAATTCACCCCTCCACTTT. The full variable domain, rest sourced from reference TRBV19 and TRBJ1-6, is DGGITQSPKYLFRKEGQNVTLSCEQNLNHDAMYWYRQDPGQGLRLIYYSQIVNDFQKGDIAEGYSVSREKKESFPLTVTSAQKNPTAFYLCASSSDSYNSPLHFGNGTRLTVT.

This chain uses TRBV19 with TRBJ2-1, with 10 bases fitting TRBD2. Trimming at V came to 3 bases and at J to 7 bases, leaving 9 bases not matched to a gene. This CDR3 region has 16 residues. Germline CDR1 reads LNHDA; CDR2 reads SQIVND (reference sequence). This chain's CDR3 is CASSIGLAGARNEQFF. CDR3 nucleotide sequence: TGTGCCAGTAGTATCGGTCTAGCGGGGGCTAGGAATGAGCAGTTCTTC.

V usage is TRBV12-5 and J usage is TRBJ1-5; 8 bases map to TRBD1. The CDR3 is 14 residues long. Germline V gene sequence: CDR1 LGHNT, CDR2 FRNRAP. Trimming at V came to 3 bases and at J to 4 bases, leaving 2 bases not matched to a gene. Here the CDR3 DNA reads TGTGCTAGTGGTTTCCAGGGGGCTAATCAGCCCCAGCATTTT. It specifies CASGFQGANQPQHF.

The sample holds one count of this clone. J is TRBJ2-3 and V is TRBV30, with 9 bases fitting TRBD2. This CDR3 has 16 amino acids. Germline-derived CDR1 and CDR2 are GTSNPN and SVGIG (reference sequence). The ends lost 0 bases at V and 7 bases at J; junction bases unmatched: 11. CDR3 sequence reads: CAWSVSRGGGQNTQYF. CDR3 sequence (DNA): TGTGCCTGGAGTGTTAGTCGCGGGGGGGGGCAAAATACGCAGTATTTT.

V and J are TRBV6-1 and TRBJ2-1; 15 nucleotides match TRBD2. V was clipped by 2 bases and J by 3 bases; unmatched bases: 8. Germline CDR1 reads MNHNS; CDR2 reads SASEGT. There are 19 residues in the CDR3. In nucleotides, the CDR3 is TGTGCCAGCAGTGAATATGCCGGGACTAGCGGGGGGCTCTACAATGAGCAGTTCTTC. Its protein is CASSEYAGTSGGLYNEQFF.

This chain connects TRBV30 to TRBJ1-2, with 10 nucleotides matching TRBD1. Per the germline V gene, CDR1 is GTSNPN and CDR2 is SVGIG (reference sequence). The length of the CDR3 is 13 residues. The V and J ends lost 3 bases and 6 bases, in that order; junction bases with no gene match: 4. The chain's CDR3 is CAWRGQGNDGYTF. In DNA form, the CDR3 reads TGTGCCTGGAGGGGACAGGGGAACGATGGCTACACCTTC.

The chain has TRBV11-3 and TRBJ2-1; weak D call: TRBD2 (6 bases). The CDR3 is made up of 14 amino acids. The germline V gene encodes CDR1 SGHNT and CDR2 YENEEA. V lost 0 bases and J 8 bases, leaving 11 bases between the germline ends. The CDR3 reads CASSLEAGNYEQFF. CDR3 bases: TGTGCCAGCAGCTTAGAGGCGGGAAACTATGAGCAGTTCTTC.

The CDR3 protein is CASSEAGTASYGYTF. DNA for the CDR3: TGTGCCAGCAGTGAAGCCGGGACAGCTTCTTATGGCTACACCTTC. The rearrangement uses TRBV2 and TRBJ1-2, with 7 bases matching TRBD1. Trimming at V came to 0 bases and at J to 5 bases, leaving 6 bases not matched to a gene. This CDR3 is built from 15 residues. Germline assignment: CDR1 SNHLY and CDR2 FYNNEI.

This chain links TRBV7-2 with TRBJ1-2; the D is unclear. The CDR3 is made up of 14 amino acids. The germline V gene encodes CDR1 SGHTA and CDR2 FQGNSA. The ends were cut back, 5 bases at V and 3 bases at J, with 13 bases in the middle. CDR3 sequence reads: CASSSAGWDYGYTF. In DNA, the CDR3 is TGTGCCAGCAGCAGCGCGGGCTGGGACTATGGCTACACCTTC.

The chain links TRBV5-6 to TRBJ2-7, with 7 bases that match TRBD1. Germline V lookup: CDR1 SGHDT, CDR2 YYEEEE. V was pared by 4 bases and J by 4 bases, with 8 bases of the junction left unmatched. The CDR3 loop spans 14 amino acids. In nucleotides, the CDR3 is TGTGCCAGCAGCGGGGGACAGCTGGGATACGAGCAGTACTTC. This encodes CASSGGQLGYEQYF.

The chain uses TRBV19 and TRBJ2-7; TRBD1 matches 9 bases. This CDR3 is built from 14 residues. Per germline, CDR1 LNHDA and CDR2 SQIVND (reference sequence). V was clipped by 5 bases and J by 6 bases; unmatched bases: 8. The CDR3 DNA is TGTGCCAGTAGTGCATTGGGACAGGGCGTCGAGCAGTACTTC. As protein: CASSALGQGVEQYF.

V and J are TRBV19 and TRBJ2-3; tentative D call: TRBD1 (5 bases). The V end was cut by 4 bases, the J end by 4 bases, with 12 bases between. CDR1 LNHDA and CDR2 SQIVND come from the germline V gene (reference sequence). The CDR3 loop spans 14 amino acids. Written as DNA, the CDR3 is TGTGCCAGTAGTAGGAACAGGATGGCAGATACGCAGTATTTT. Translated, it gives CASSRNRMADTQYF.

This clone was seen a single time. V gene TRBV5-4 combines with J gene TRBJ1-2, with a weak D call TRBD1 (5 bases). The CDR3 is 14 residues long. CDR1 and CDR2 (germline): SGHNT, YYREEE (reference sequence). Trimming cost V 0 bases and J 1 base, with 7 bases left between them. DNA for the CDR3: TGTGCCAGCAGCTTGGCAGGGTTTAACTATGGCTACACCTTC. Translation gives CASSLAGFNYGYTF.

The sample holds one count of this clone. This CDR3 reads CASSLPTDTDTQYF. The CDR3 coding sequence is TGTGCCAGCAGCTTACCGACAGACACAGATACGCAGTATTTT. The chain uses TRBV5-4 and TRBJ2-3; D is perhaps TRBD1 (5 bases). The ends were cut back, 2 bases at V and 2 bases at J, with 9 bases in the middle. CDR1 is SGHNT and CDR2 is YYREEE in the germline V gene (reference sequence). The CDR3 has 14 amino acids.

This CDR3 reads CASSERGQGAPGYTF. CDR3 DNA sequence: TGTGCCAGCAGTGAAAGGGGACAGGGGGCGCCTGGCTACACCTTC. V gene TRBV2 combines with J gene TRBJ1-2, with 12 bases lining up with TRBD1. Unmatched junction bases numbered 5, after V lost 2 bases and J lost 7 bases. The germline V gene has CDR1 SNHLY and CDR2 FYNNEI. The CDR3 consists of 15 residues.

V and J are TRBV6-6 and TRBJ2-3; possible D gene TRBD2, 6 bases. The CDR3 totals 16 residues. Germline V gene lookup returns CDR1 MNHNY and CDR2 SVGAGI (reference sequence). The germline V and J ends were trimmed by 5 bases and 0 bases, with 15 bases remaining between them. Here the CDR3 DNA reads TGTGCCAGCAGTACCACGGGGACTTCTAGCACAGATACGCAGTATTTT. Translated, it gives CASSTTGTSSTDTQYF.

This clone has a single count. The junction does not match germline at one end; this may be a read error. The chain employs TRBV6-1 and TRBJ1-1, with a tentative D call TRBD1 (5 bases). The germline V gene encodes CDR1 MNHNS and CDR2 SASEGT. The CDR3 contains 12 residues. The CDR3 DNA follows: TGTGCCAGCACTGAAAGGAGGGGACAAGCTTTCTTT. This sequence encodes CASTERRGQAFF.

In its sample, this clone was seen once. DNA for the CDR3: TGTGCCAGCAGTTTGCAACAGGGGGCCTCTTACGAGCAGTACTTC. The encoded protein is CASSLQQGASYEQYF. The V call is TRBV27, the J call TRBJ2-7, with 9 bases fitting TRBD1. CDR1 is MNHEY, CDR2 SMNVEV, per germline (reference sequence). V shed 3 bases and J 4 bases; nucleotides not matched to a gene: 7. This CDR3 contains 15 residues.